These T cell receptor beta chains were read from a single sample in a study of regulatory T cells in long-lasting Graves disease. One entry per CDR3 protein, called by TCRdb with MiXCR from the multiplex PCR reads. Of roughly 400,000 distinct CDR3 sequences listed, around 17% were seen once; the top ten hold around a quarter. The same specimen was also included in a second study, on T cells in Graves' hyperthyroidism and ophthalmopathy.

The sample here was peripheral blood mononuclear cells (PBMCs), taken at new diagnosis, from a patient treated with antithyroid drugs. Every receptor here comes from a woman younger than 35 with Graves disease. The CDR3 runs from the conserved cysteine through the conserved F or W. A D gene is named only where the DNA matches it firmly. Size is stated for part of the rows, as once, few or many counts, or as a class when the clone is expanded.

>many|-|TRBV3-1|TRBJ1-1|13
TGTGCCAGCAGCCAAAAAGGGAACACTGAAGCTTTCTTT
CASSQKGNTEAFF
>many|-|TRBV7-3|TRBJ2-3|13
TGTGCCAGCAGCCCCGGCGAGGGAGATACGCAGTATTTT
CASSPGEGDTQYF
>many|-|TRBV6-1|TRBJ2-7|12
TGTGCCAGCAGTGGTGACAACTACGAGCAGTACTTC
CASSGDNYEQYF
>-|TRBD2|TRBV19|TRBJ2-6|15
TGTGCCAGTAGTGCACCGGGGGGACGGGCCAACGTCCTGACTTTC
CASSAPGGRANVLTF
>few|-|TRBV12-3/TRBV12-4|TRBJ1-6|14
TGTGCCAGCAGTCGGACAGTGGATAATTCACCCCTCCACTTT
CASSRTVDNSPLHF
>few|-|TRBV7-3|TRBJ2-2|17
TGTGCCAGCAGCTTATTCCCCCTACAGGGAAGGGCCGGGGAGCTGTTTTTT
CASSLFPLQGRAGELFF
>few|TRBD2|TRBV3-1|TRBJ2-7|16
TGTGCCAGCAGCCAAGATCTTGGGACTAGCGTCTACGAGCAGTACTTC
CASSQDLGTSVYEQYF
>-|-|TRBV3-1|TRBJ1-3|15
TGTGCCAGCAGCCAAGGGGCGGGGAGAGGAAACACCATATATTTT
CASSQGAGRGNTIYF
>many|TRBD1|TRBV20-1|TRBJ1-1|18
TGCAGTGCTAGAGATCGTTGGGGACAGGGAGGGACCCAGACTGAAGCTTTCTTT
CSARDRWGQGGTQTEAFF
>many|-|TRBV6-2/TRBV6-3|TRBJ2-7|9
TGTGCCAGCACGAGCGAGCAGTACTTC
CASTSEQYF
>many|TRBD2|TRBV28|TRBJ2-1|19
TGTGCCAGCAGTGCCACAGGACTAGCGGGAGGGGGCTCCTACAATGAGCAGTTCTTC
CASSATGLAGGGSYNEQFF
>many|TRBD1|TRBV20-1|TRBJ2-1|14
TGCAGTGCCAAACAGGGGGCGGACTACAATGAGCAGTTCTTC
CSAKQGADYNEQFF
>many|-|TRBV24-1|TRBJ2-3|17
TGTGCCACCAGTGATGTCCAACACAGGGAGGGCACAGATACGCAGTATTTT
CATSDVQHREGTDTQYF
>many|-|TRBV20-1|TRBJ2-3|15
TGCAGTGCTAGAGATGGAGGGATAGCCGCAGATACGCAGTATTTT
CSARDGGIAADTQYF
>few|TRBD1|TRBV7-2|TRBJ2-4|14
TGTGCCAGCAGCTTAAGCACAGGGGAAAACATTCAGTACTTC
CASSLSTGENIQYF
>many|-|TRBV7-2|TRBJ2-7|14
TGTGCCAGCAGCCCGCAGGGGTCCCTTTCCGAGCAGTACTTC
CASSPQGSLSEQYF
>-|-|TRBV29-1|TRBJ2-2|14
TGCAGCGTTAGTAAGGTTTTGAACACCGGGGAGCTGTTTTTT
CSVSKVLNTGELFF
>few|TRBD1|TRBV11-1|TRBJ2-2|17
TGTGCCAGCAGTATAGGCCTAGGGGGCCAGTTCACCGGGGAGCTGTTTTTT
CASSIGLGGQFTGELFF
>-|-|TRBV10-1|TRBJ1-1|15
TGCGCCAGCATGGAACCGGGACAAAGGTTTACTGAAGCTTTCTTT
CASMEPGQRFTEAFF
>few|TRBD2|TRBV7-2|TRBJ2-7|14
TGTGCCAGCAGCTTAGGCGGGAGGTCTTCCGAGCAGTACTTC
CASSLGGRSSEQYF
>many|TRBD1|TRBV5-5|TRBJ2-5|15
TGTGCCAGCAGCAGAACGGGACAGGGGTTAGAGACCCAGTACTTC
CASSRTGQGLETQYF
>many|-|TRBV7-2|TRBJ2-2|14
TGTGCCAGCAGATATATAGGACAGACTGGGGAGCTGTTTTTT
CASRYIGQTGELFF
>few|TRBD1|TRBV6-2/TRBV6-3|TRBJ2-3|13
TGTGCCAGCAGCTCCGGGACAGGGGGAATGCAGTATTTT
CASSSGTGGMQYF
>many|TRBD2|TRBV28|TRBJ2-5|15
TGTGCCACCACCCGACTAGCGGGAGTACCAGGGTCCCAGTACTTC
CATTRLAGVPGSQYF
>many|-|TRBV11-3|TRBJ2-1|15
TGTGCCAGCAGCTTGACCCTAAGCTCCTACAATGAGCAGTTCTTC
CASSLTLSSYNEQFF
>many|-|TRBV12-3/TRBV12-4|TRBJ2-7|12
TGTGCCAGCAGTTTAAACCTCTACGAGCAGTACTTC
CASSLNLYEQYF
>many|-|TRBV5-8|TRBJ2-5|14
TGTGCCAGCAGCCGGGGGACGACGGGGGAGACCCAGTACTTC
CASSRGTTGETQYF
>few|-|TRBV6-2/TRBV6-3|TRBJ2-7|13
TGTGCCAGCAGTGATGGACGTGGAGGGGAGCAGTACTTC
CASSDGRGGEQYF
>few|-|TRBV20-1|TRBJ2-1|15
TGCAGTGCTAGAGATCCCCGGGGGCGCCCCAATGAGCAGTTCTTC
CSARDPRGRPNEQFF
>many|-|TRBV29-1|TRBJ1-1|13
TGCAGCGTCGAGGACGGCATGAACACTGAAGCTTTCTTT
CSVEDGMNTEAFF
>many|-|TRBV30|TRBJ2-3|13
TGTGCCTGGAGCTCCACGGGGTCGGATACGCAGTATTTT
CAWSSTGSDTQYF
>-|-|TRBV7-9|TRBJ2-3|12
TGTGCCAGCAGCACCCCCTTTGATACGCAGTATTTT
CASSTPFDTQYF
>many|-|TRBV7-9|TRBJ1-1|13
TGTGCCAGCAGCCGCACAGATAGCACTGAAGCTTTCTTT
CASSRTDSTEAFF